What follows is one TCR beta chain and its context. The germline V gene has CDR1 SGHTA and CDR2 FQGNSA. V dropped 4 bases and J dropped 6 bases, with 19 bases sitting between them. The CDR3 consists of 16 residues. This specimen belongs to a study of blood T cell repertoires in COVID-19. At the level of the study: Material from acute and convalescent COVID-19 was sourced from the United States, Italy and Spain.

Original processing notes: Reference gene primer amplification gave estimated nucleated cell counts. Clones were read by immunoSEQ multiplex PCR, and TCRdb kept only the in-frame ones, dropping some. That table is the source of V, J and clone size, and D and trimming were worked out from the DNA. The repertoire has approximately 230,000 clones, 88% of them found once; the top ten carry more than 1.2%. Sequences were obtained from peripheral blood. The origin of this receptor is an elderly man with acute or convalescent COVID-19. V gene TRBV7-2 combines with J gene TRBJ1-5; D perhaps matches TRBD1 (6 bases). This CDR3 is CASSSQTSGAAQPQHF. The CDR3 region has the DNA TGTGCCAGCAGCTCACAAACTTCAGGGGCGGCTCAGCCCCAGCATTTT.